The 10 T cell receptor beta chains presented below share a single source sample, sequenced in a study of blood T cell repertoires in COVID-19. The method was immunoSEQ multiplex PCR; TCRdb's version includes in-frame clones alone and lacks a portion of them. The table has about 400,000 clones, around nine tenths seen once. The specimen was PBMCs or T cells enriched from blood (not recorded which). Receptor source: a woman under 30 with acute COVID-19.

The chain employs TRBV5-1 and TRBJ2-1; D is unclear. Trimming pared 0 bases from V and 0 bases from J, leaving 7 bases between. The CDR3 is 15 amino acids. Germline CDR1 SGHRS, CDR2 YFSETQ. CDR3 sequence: CASSLALSSYNEQFF. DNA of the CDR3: TGCGCCAGCAGCTTGGCACTAAGCTCCTACAATGAGCAGTTCTTC.

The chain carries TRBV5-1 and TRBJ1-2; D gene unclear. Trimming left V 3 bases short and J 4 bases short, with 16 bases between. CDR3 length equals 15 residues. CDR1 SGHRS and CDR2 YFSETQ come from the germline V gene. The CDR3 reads CASSSPEGGLYGYTF. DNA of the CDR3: TGCGCCAGCAGCTCCCCCGAGGGAGGCCTCTATGGCTACACCTTC.

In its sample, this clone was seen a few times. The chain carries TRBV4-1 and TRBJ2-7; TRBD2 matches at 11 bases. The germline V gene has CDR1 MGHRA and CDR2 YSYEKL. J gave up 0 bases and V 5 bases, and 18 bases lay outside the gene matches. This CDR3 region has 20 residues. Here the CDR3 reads CASSGAVRRLAGRYSYEQYF. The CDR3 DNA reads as TGCGCCAGCAGCGGCGCCGTCCGCAGACTAGCGGGGAGATACTCCTACGAGCAGTACTTC.

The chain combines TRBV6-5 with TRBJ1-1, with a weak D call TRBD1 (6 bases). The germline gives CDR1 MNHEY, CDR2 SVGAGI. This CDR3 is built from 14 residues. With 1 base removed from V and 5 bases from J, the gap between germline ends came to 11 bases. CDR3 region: CASSYLQGMTEAFF. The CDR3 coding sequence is TGTGCCAGCAGTTACTTACAGGGTATGACTGAAGCTTTCTTT.

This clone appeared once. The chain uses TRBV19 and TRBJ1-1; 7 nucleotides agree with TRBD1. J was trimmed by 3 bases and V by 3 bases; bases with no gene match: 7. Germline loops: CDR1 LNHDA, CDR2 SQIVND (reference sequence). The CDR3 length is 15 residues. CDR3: CASSMGTEVDTEAFF. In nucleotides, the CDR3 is TGTGCCAGTAGTATGGGGACAGAGGTTGACACTGAAGCTTTCTTT.

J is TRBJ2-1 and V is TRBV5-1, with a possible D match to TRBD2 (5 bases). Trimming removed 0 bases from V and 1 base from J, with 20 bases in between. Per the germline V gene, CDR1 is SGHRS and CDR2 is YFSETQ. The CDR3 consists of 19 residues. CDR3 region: CASSLEPPSRGRSYNEQFF. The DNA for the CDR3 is TGCGCCAGCAGCTTGGAACCACCCAGCCGGGGTCGTTCCTACAATGAGCAGTTCTTC. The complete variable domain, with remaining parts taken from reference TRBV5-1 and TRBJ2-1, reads KAGVTQTPRYLIKTRGQQVTLSCSPISGHRSVSWYQQTPGQGLQFLFEYFSETQRNKGNFPGRFSGRQFSNSRSEMNVSTLELGDSALYLCASSLEPPSRGRSYNEQFFGPGTRLTVL.

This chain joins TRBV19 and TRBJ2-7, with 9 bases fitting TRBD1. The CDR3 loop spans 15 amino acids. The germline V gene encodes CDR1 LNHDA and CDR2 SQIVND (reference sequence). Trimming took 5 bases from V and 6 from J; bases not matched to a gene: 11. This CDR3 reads CASSEGQGETGEQYF. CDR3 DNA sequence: TGTGCCAGTAGTGAGGGACAGGGTGAAACTGGCGAGCAGTACTTC.

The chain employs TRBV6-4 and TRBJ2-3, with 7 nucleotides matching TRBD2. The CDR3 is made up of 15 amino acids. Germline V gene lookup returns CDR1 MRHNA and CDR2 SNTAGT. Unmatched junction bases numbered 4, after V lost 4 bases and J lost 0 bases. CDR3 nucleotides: TGTGCCAGCAGTGGCGGGGGAGGAAGCACAGATACGCAGTATTTT. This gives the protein CASSGGGGSTDTQYF.

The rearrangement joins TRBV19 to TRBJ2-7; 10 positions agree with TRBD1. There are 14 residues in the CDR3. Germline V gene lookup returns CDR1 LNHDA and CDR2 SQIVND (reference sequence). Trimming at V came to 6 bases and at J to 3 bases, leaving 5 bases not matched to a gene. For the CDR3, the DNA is TGTGCCAGTAGCCCCGGGACAGGGGACTACGAGCAGTACTTC. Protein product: CASSPGTGDYEQYF.

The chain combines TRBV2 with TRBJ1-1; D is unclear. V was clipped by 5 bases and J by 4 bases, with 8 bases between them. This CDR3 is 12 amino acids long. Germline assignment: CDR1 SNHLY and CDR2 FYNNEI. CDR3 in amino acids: CASSNAATEAFF. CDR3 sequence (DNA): TGTGCCAGCAGTAATGCGGCCACTGAAGCTTTCTTT.